The text below deals with one T cell receptor (beta chain). A second about 7 to 12 cycle PCR used barcoded and J-beta primers. TCRdb ran MiXCR on the 5' RACE reads and lists one entry per CDR3 protein. The sample holds 800,000 or so distinct CDR3 sequences, around 25% seen once. This entry comes from a study of blood T cells in healthy people across ages. The germline gives CDR1 MGHRA, CDR2 YSYEKL. The ends lost 4 bases at V and 3 bases at J; junction bases unmatched: 8. This CDR3 is 16 amino acids long. Caucasian, healthy and from Russia, the donors were aged between about 6 and 90. The data also belong to a second study, concerning T cells of mothers and their children. That publication notes: Donors were a few healthy Caucasian mothers and their six children. There were over 9 million TCR beta CDR3 reads from each mother and about 3 million from each child. The study found thymic selection shapes TCR recombination output similarly in related and unrelated pairs.

The sequence was obtained from a boy aged 5-17 years in good health. The specimen sequenced was blood. This chain uses TRBV4-1 with TRBJ2-3; the match to TRBD1 covers 9 bases. The CDR3 DNA is TGCGCCAGCAGCCGGGACAGGGACGTTTCGACAGATACGCAGTATTTT. Residues: CASSRDRDVSTDTQYF.